This TCR beta chain came from a study of blood T cell repertoires in COVID-19. Turning to the study itself: Nucleic acid was either cDNA or gDNA, and it came from T cells, B-cell-depleted T cells, or PBMCs.

Original analysis: Quantification of nucleated cells was approximated via reference gene primer amplification. Some clones are missing from TCRdb's copy, which holds only in-frame ones; the method was immunoSEQ multiplex PCR. V, J and clone size derive from that table, while D and trimming were established from the DNA sequence. This sample yields about 230,000 clones, of which approximately 82% are seen a single time; around 2.4% belongs to the top ten. V gave up 0 bases and J gave up 0 bases, with 5 bases separating them. This CDR3 has 14 residues. CDR1 and CDR2 (germline): MNHEY, SVGAGI. This sequence joins TRBV6-5 and TRBJ1-1; no definite D call. The receptor's source is a man aged 40-49 years who had recovered from COVID-19. The sample comprised peripheral blood. DNA of the CDR3: TGTGCCAGCAGTTACTCGAGCATGAACACTGAAGCTTTCTTT. Amino acids: CASSYSSMNTEAFF.